Listed below are T cell receptor beta chains from one sample, sequenced in a study of T cell changes during pregnancy in multiple sclerosis. This table comes from immunoSEQ multiplex PCR, and its TCRdb copy is limited to in-frame clones, with some not included. This sample has approximately 84,000 clones, with over 90% found just once. The sample consisted of peripheral blood, taken in the third trimester of pregnancy. The origin of the receptors is a female donor with multiple sclerosis, enrolled in a pregnancy study. Each CDR3 is given with its conserved first and last residue. The order of the fields is J gene, V gene, D gene, clone size, CDR3 protein, CDR3 DNA. D genes are given only for firm matches. Some rows mark clone size as missing; the rest say once, few, many or name a class of expanded clone.

TRBJ1-1 TRBV2 . . CASSPESAVKAFF TGTGCCAGCAGTCCCGAGTCAGCGGTGAAGGCTTTCTTT
TRBJ2-7 TRBV19 TRBD2 once CASSTPLAGGPSYEQYF TGTGCCAGTAGTACCCCCCTAGCGGGGGGTCCCTCCTACGAGCAGTACTTC
TRBJ2-4 TRBV5-1 . . CASSWDFQLAKNIQYF TGCGCCAGCAGCTGGGACTTCCAACTAGCCAAAAACATTCAGTACTTC
TRBJ2-2 TRBV10-3 . . CAIKDGGNTGELFF TGTGCCATCAAGGACGGAGGAAACACCGGGGAGCTGTTTTTT
TRBJ2-5 TRBV5-6 TRBD1 . CASSLGDSVQETQYF TGTGCCAGCAGCTTGGGGGACAGCGTGCAAGAGACCCAGTACTTC
TRBJ2-5 TRBV2 TRBD2 . CASSVGLAGDQETQYF TGTGCCAGCAGTGTTGGGCTAGCGGGGGATCAAGAGACCCAGTACTTC
TRBJ2-1 TRBV9 . . CASSVVDTSNEQFF TGTGCCAGCAGCGTAGTCGACACTTCCAATGAGCAGTTCTTC
TRBJ2-7 TRBV5-4 . . CASSLGPGHKTSYEQYF TGTGCCAGCAGCTTAGGTCCGGGACATAAAACCTCCTACGAGCAGTACTTC
TRBJ2-2 TRBV7-9 TRBD1 . CASSSGTGGDGELFF TGTGCCAGCAGCTCAGGGACAGGGGGAGACGGGGAGCTGTTTTTT
TRBJ1-4 TRBV27 . . CASSSIRQKDEKLFF TGTGCCAGCAGCTCTATAAGACAGAAGGATGAAAAACTGTTTTTT
TRBJ1-2 TRBV11-2 . . CASSPDQGSGGYTF TGTGCCAGCAGCCCAGACCAAGGCTCGGGAGGCTACACCTTC
TRBJ2-3 TRBV11-2 . . CASSPAGYSTDTQYF TGTGCCAGCAGCCCCGCGGGCTACAGCACAGATACGCAGTATTTT
TRBJ1-1 TRBV5-1 TRBD1 few CASSLTGSSITEAFF TGCGCCAGCAGTTTGACAGGGAGTTCGATCACTGAAGCTTTCTTT
TRBJ1-5 TRBV6-1 TRBD1 . CASKRGQGGVQPQHF TGTGCCAGCAAAAGGGGACAGGGTGGAGTTCAGCCCCAGCATTTT
TRBJ2-3 TRBV5-1 TRBD1 . CASSSGTGIDTQYF TGCGCCAGCAGCTCCGGGACAGGGATAGATACGCAGTATTTT
TRBJ2-2 TRBV5-1 . . CASSKTENTGELFF TGCGCCAGCAGCAAGACAGAGAACACCGGGGAGCTGTTTTTT
TRBJ2-1 TRBV14 . . CASSWGGPYNEQFF TGTGCCAGCAGCTGGGGGGGGCCCTACAATGAGCAGTTCTTC
TRBJ1-1 TRBV30 . . CAWGQGSTEAFF TGTGCCTGGGGGCAGGGAAGCACTGAAGCTTTCTTT
TRBJ2-3 TRBV5-4 . . CASSLERVGDTQYF TGTGCCAGCAGCTTGGAGAGGGTCGGTGATACGCAGTATTTT
TRBJ2-7 TRBV2 . . CASSEALQGEQYF TGTGCCAGCAGTGAAGCGCTTCAGGGCGAGCAGTACTTC
TRBJ1-2 TRBV4-1 TRBD1 . CASSQGTGSGYTF TGCGCCAGCAGCCAAGGGACAGGAAGTGGCTACACCTTC
TRBJ1-1 TRBV18 TRBD1 once CASSPPGLGQGGTEAFF TGTGCCAGCTCACCACCAGGCTTGGGACAGGGAGGCACTGAAGCTTTCTTT
TRBJ2-2 TRBV11-3 . . CASSGSRDSGELFF TGTGCCAGCAGCGGAAGCAGGGACTCCGGGGAGCTGTTTTTT
TRBJ2-5 TRBV7-2 TRBD2 . CASSLVAGGGETQYF TGTGCCAGCAGCTTAGTAGCGGGGGGAGGAGAGACCCAGTACTTC
TRBJ1-1 TRBV27 TRBD1 once CASSLLPQGGTEAFF TGTGCCAGCAGTTTACTCCCCCAGGGGGGCACTGAAGCTTTCTTT
TRBJ2-7 TRBV5-5 TRBD1 . CASSGTGDEQYF TGTGCCAGCAGCGGGACAGGGGACGAGCAGTACTTC
TRBJ1-5 TRBV9 . . CASSVSDTAMPQHF TGTGCCAGCAGCGTATCGGACACCGCGATGCCCCAGCATTTT